This T cell receptor beta chain was profiled in a study of cytomegalovirus exposure and HLA in healthy donors. Findings and limits, study-wide: It was 150 to 200 TCR beta chains that were listed as cytomegalovirus-associated. Rarity characterized most TCR sequences, yet some public TCRs appeared in many donors. Per published accounts, TCR beta sequences correctly predicted the HLA-A and HLA-B alleles of most subjects.

This clone was counted once. What it binds is unknown. It was with 60 Vbeta and 13 Jbeta primers that the PCR ran. Here immunoSEQ multiplex PCR was the method, and the copy in TCRdb shows in-frame clones only, minus some. Of 200,000 to 250,000 clones in the sample, roughly 80% were seen once. The CDR3 consists of 13 residues. Germline V lookup: CDR1 SGHDT, CDR2 YYEEEE. Trimming pared 3 bases from V and 8 bases from J, leaving 9 bases between. The V gene is TRBV5-6, the J gene TRBJ1-6; no clear D. The sample was PBMCs. The receptor was derived from a man aged 35-49 years in good health and CMV-seronegative. CDR3 coding DNA: TGTGCCAGCAGCTCACAGACCTATTCACCCCTCCACTTT. Its protein product is CASSSQTYSPLHF.